This T cell receptor (beta chain) was identified in a study of OX40 agonist ivuxolimab in advanced cancers. The CDR3 has 17 amino acids. V was pared by 1 base and J by 0 bases, with 15 bases between. The germline V gene has CDR1 LGHNT and CDR2 FRNRAP. About this clone: What it binds is unknown.

Study-wide results and limits: Researchers did not determine the expanded peripheral T cells' antigen specificity. Expanded clones were, on average, more numerous among CD8+ T cells than CD4+.

The data were produced by immunoSEQ multiplex PCR, yet TCRdb's version contains in-frame clones alone and is incomplete. The repertoire holds 51,000 or so clones, with 88% as singletons. Source: CD4+ or CD8+ T cells sorted from blood, taken in a trial of the OX40 agonist ivuxolimab. V gene TRBV12-5 combines with J gene TRBJ1-1; D not certain. The receptor was isolated from an adult with an advanced solid tumor such as melanoma, head and neck, liver or kidney cancer. DNA for the CDR3: TGTGCTAGTGGTTTGGGAGGGTTTAGTGCCATGAACACTGAAGCTTTCTTT. Encoded protein: CASGLGGFSAMNTEAFF.